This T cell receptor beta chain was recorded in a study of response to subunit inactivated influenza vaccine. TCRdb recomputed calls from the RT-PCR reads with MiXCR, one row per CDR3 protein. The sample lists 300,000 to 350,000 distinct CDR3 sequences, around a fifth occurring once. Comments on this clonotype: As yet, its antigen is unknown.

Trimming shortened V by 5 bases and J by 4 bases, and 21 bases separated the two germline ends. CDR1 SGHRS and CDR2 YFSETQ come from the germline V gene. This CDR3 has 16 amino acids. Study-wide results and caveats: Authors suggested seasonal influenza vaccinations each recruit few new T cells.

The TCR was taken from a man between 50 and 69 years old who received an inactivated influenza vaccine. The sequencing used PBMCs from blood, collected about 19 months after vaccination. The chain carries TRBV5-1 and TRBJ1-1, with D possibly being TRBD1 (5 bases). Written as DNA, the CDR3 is TGCGCCAGCAGAGTCCGGGGCGGGAACTTGTTCACTGAAGCTTTCTTT. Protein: CASRVRGGNLFTEAFF.